This TCR beta chain was documented in a study of human T cells and chemical hapten exposure. As to time point: pre-sensitization, week 0. Treatment specified: therapeutic diphenylcyclopropenone sensitization with weekly scalp DPC. This clonotype has only a few counts. In TCRdb, the RACE reads were re-called with MiXCR into one record per CDR3 protein. The sample holds 250,000 or so distinct CDR3 sequences; 7.5% to 9% are singletons and the top ten take 0.9% to 1.5%. The sample was whole blood, taken in connection with sensitization to the hapten diphenylcyclopropenone (DPC). The sequence came from a man younger than 35 with alopecia areata. Some clones in this sample may be carry-over from other donors' samples.

The CDR3 spells CASSSEGADSNQPQHF. The CDR3 coding sequence is TGTGCCAGCAGTTCCGAAGGGGCTGACAGCAATCAGCCCCAGCATTTT. This chain connects TRBV6-6 to TRBJ1-5; TRBD1 is a possible D gene (5 bases). The CDR3 runs to 16 residues. V was shortened by 4 bases and J by 1 base, with 14 bases between the two germline ends. Germline CDR1 reads MNHNY; CDR2 reads SVGAGI (reference sequence).